The sequence of this TCR beta chain was determined in a study of blood T cells in healthy people across ages (dated by TCRdb to the mid-2010s). Some background on the complete study: In model experiments, roughly one uniquely barcoded TCR beta cDNA molecule per two T cells was captured by template switching. To avoid experimental bias, donors of different ages were spread randomly across the sequencing lanes. For two donors (one aged 18 to 29 and one aged 80 or older), the study analyzed two additional independent replicas of 1 million unique cDNA reads from the same blood draw. Four age groups were formed from the donors: young (average approximately 15 years), middle-aged (approximately 40), aged (about 62) and long-lived (roughly 81). The study measured age-related changes in TCR beta repertoire diversity using deep sequencing normalized with unique cDNA molecular identifiers.

Donors were 39 systemically healthy Caucasian individuals from Russia aged roughly 6 to 90 years. Roughly 9.5 milliliters of peripheral blood were drawn from each donor into EDTA-treated Vacutainer tubes. Ficoll-Paque density-gradient centrifugation was used to isolate PBMCs, with at least 6 million obtained per sample. Total RNA, at least 5 micrograms per sample, was extracted from PBMCs with Trizol reagent. For every donor, flow cytometry on a PBMC aliquot measured the percentage of naive CD45RAhigh/CD27high T cells. What the work shows at the level of the full study, not this receptor alone: There was a strong correlation between observed TCR beta diversity and the percentage of naive T cells measured by flow cytometry. Estimates of total diversity based on one million sequenced T cells were regarded as lower bounds and as underestimates. Conclusive comparison of naive and antigen-experienced compartments was prevented by the profiling of bulk unsorted PBMCs. The long-lived group showed more naive CD4+ T cells, fewer expanded clones and increased TCR diversity than the aged group, suggesting age selection. Because donor CMV infection status was unknown, age-related changes in expanded clonotypes were potentially confounded. Observed TCR beta diversity per million T cells fell roughly linearly with age, and a significant reduction was already apparent by age around 36.

Libraries were constructed by 5' RACE. The second PCR ran for about 7 to 11 cycles and used a J-beta primer mix along with a sample-barcoded 5' primer. Each TCR beta cDNA molecule received a unique molecular identifier from a template-switch 5' adaptor carrying 12 random nucleotides. Each sample yielded at least 2.5 million CDR3-containing paired-end reads. First-strand cDNA was synthesized from all RNA with the Mint cDNA synthesis kit, primed by a TRBC-specific oligonucleotide. All cDNA was treated with uracil-DNA glycosylase and then went through a first 18-cycle PCR with the universal primers M1SS and BC2_uni_R. As for the original processing: Each sample was normalized by randomly selecting 1 million high-quality reads, each carrying a distinct molecular identifier. Instead of being binned into consensus sequences, reads that shared molecular identifiers were thrown out. CDR3 identification, clonotype clustering and error correction used MiTCR with a Q25 quality threshold and the strictest error-elimination algorithm. A nonparametric unseen species model with Euler transformation was used to estimate a lower bound on total TCR beta diversity. Starting from the raw public reads, TCRdb applied fastp trimming at Q25, assembled clones with MiXCR and retained in-frame beta chains. Each record represents a unique CDR3 protein, reported with the most common genes and DNA among its rows. TCRdb, rather than the study authors, made the V and J calls. The sample has roughly 1.9 million distinct CDR3 sequences on record, about 39% of them singletons. Together, the top ten hold about 23% of the sample.

Details on this clonotype: Its antigen is currently not known. It has no much larger one-base neighbor in the sample; base qualities were not kept.

The CDR3 runs 15 residues from the cysteine to the phenylalanine. Of the read, only the CDR3 DNA is kept; its 45 bases are in frame from base 1. Germline trimming: 4 bases from V, 3 bases from J; junction bases outside gene matches: 9. CDR1 is given as ENHRY and CDR2 as SYGVKD, both from the germline V gene. This clonotype originated in a human donor in good health. The sequencing input was blood. The sequence links TRBV10-3 to TRBJ2-7; TRBD1 aligns with 7 central bases. Read as DNA, the sequence is TGTGCCATCAGTGCTGGACAGGCGAGACACTACGAGCAGTACTTC. It codes for CAISAGQARHYEQYF.